This TCR beta chain was captured in a study of T cell responses to AZD1222 COVID-19 vaccine. Germline V gives CDR1 MNHEY, CDR2 SVGAGI. The trim removed 7 bases at V and 1 base at J, leaving 4 bases unmatched. The length of the CDR3 is 14 residues. Produced via immunoSEQ multiplex PCR; TCRdb's table is partial and in-frame only. The sample has about 120,000 clones, around nine tenths seen once; the top ten hold 3.5% to 5%. About this clone: Its matching antigen is unknown.

Findings and caveats of the study: There were repertoire samples only from the period after the peak T cell response. Vaccine-related CD4 TCRs covered spike, predominating at 160-218 and 743-854. Two AZD1222 administrations were followed by greater Spike-specific TCR breadth and depth.

This specimen was peripheral blood, taken on day 0 of AZD1222 vaccination. The chain carries TRBV6-5 and TRBJ2-3; 8 bases map to TRBD2. This receptor was taken from an adult in good health. CDR3 loop: CASKRERGTDTQYF. The CDR3 DNA follows: TGTGCCAGCAAGCGGGAGCGGGGCACAGATACGCAGTATTTT.